This TCR beta chain originates from a study of tissue T cells after allogeneic stem cell transplantation. Data came from immunoSEQ multiplex PCR; TCRdb stores just in-frame clones and leaves some out. This table holds 4,000 to 6,000 clones, about 30% found once. This CDR3 contains 14 residues. In germline, CDR1 is KGHPV, CDR2 FQNQEV (reference sequence). The V gene lost 6 bases and the J gene lost 0 bases, with 10 bases spanning the gap. A word on this clone: Gene names and germline refer to mouse. The read gets to within 1 residue of the CDR3 end, and the germline J gene fills in the rest. Different DNA sequences within this sample yield the same CDR3.

Described time point: mouse harvest day 14 after allogeneic transplant. The graft held 10^6 splenic CD5+ T cells and 10^7 T-cell-depleted bone marrow cells. V gene TRBV26 combines with J gene TRBJ2-3; D remains ambiguous. Sequencing was done on a sample of skin. This receptor was identified in a female BALB/c mouse given C57BL/6 T cells with graft-versus-host disease after an allogeneic hematopoietic cell transplant. The sequenced CDR3 bases are TGTGCCAGCAGCCTACAGTATAGTGCAGAAACGCTGTAT. Encoded protein: CASSLQYSAETLY. The entire CDR3 sequence reads CASSLQYSAETLYF.